This TCR beta chain came from a study of shared clonotypes between healthy human individuals. At the level of the study: Each donor's CD4 naive and CD4 memory cells filled three plates apiece, CD8 naive two, and CD8 memory one. General study points: Several donors held 4.5% to 5% of naive CD4 clonotypes in common.

In its sample, this clone was seen once. The antigen is undetermined. Several immunoSEQ 96-well plates shared each subset's DNA, each plate a replicate. Method: immunoSEQ multiplex PCR; TCRdb's copy keeps in-frame clones and lacks some. The profile shows roughly 2 million clones, 90% to 97% of them singletons. Trimming removed 8 bases from V and 5 bases from J; junction bases left unmatched: 9. Germline V gives CDR1 KGHSH, CDR2 LQKENI. This CDR3 region has 14 residues. V is TRBV18 and J is TRBJ1-1; 9 bases fit TRBD1. Sample: naive CD4+ T cells sorted from blood. Subset reported: CD45RA+ positively selected. The clonotype was recovered from a man between 18 and 35 years old in good health. CDR3 loop: CASQKTGGETEAFF. CDR3 in DNA: TGTGCCAGCCAAAAGACAGGGGGGGAGACTGAAGCTTTCTTT. Full variable domain (rest looked up from reference TRBV18 and TRBJ1-1): NAGVMQNPRHLVRRRGQEARLRCSPMKGHSHVYWYRQLPEEGLKFMVYLQKENIIDESGMPKERFSAEFPKEGPSILRIQQVVRGDSAAYFCASQKTGGETEAFFGQGTRLTVV.